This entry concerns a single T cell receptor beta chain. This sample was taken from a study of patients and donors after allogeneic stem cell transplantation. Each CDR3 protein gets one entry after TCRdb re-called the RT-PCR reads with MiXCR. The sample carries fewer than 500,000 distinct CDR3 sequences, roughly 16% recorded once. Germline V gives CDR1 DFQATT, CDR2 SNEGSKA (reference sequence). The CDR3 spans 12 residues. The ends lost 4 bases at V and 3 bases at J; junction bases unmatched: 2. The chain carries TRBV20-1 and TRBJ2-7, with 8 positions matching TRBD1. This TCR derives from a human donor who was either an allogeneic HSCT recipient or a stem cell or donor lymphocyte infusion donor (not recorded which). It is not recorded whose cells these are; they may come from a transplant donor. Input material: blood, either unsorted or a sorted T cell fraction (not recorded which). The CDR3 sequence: CSANDRGYEQYF. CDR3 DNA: TGCAGTGCTAATGACAGGGGCTACGAGCAGTACTTC.